The source of this T cell receptor (beta chain) is a study of T-cell memory formation after mild COVID-19. In the study overall: Clustering of TCRs was largely donor specific.

CDR1 SNHLY and CDR2 FYNNEI come from the germline V gene. Unmatched junction bases numbered 4, after V lost 3 bases and J lost 4 bases. This CDR3 is 14 amino acids long. A single record per CDR3 protein comes from TCRdb applying MiXCR to the 5' RACE reads. The sample has about 350,000 distinct CDR3 sequences, roughly an eighth seen once. Sequenced sample: PBMCs or a T cell subset sorted from them (not recorded which). The clonotype was recovered from a man between 18 and 29 years old who had mild COVID-19 (a few samples of this study predate the infection). Cell type and time point are not known. This sequence joins TRBV2 and TRBJ2-5; 8 bases agree with TRBD1. The DNA of the CDR3 is TGTGCCAGCAGTGAGGCCAGGGGGCGAGAGACCCAGTACTTC. This sequence encodes CASSEARGRETQYF.